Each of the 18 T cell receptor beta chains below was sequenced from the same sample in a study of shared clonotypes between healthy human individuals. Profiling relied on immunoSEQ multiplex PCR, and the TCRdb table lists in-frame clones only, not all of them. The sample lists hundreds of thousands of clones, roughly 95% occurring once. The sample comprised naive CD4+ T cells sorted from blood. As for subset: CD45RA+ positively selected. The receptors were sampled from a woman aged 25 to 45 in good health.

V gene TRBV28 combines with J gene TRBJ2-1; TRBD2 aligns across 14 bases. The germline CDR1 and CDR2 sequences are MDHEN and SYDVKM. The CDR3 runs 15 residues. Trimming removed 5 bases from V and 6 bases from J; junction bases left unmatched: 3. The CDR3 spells CASSKGLAGVNEQFF. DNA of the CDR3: TGTGCCAGCAGTAAGGGACTAGCGGGAGTCAATGAGCAGTTCTTC.

The CDR3 DNA reads as TGCGCCAGCAGCTTGGGACGTCATGCAACTAATGAAAAACTGTTTTTT. It translates to CASSLGRHATNEKLFF. The J gene is TRBJ1-4, the V gene TRBV5-1; D unclear. Trimming pared 0 bases from V and 0 bases from J, leaving 9 bases between. The CDR3 runs 16 residues. Germline-derived CDR1 and CDR2 are SGHRS and YFSETQ.

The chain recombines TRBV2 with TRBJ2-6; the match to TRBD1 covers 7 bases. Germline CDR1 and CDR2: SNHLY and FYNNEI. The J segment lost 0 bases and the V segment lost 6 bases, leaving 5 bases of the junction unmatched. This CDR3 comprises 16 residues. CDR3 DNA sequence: TGTGCCAGCAGCCTCGACAGGGCCTCTGGGGCCAACGTCCTGACTTTC. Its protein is CASSLDRASGANVLTF.

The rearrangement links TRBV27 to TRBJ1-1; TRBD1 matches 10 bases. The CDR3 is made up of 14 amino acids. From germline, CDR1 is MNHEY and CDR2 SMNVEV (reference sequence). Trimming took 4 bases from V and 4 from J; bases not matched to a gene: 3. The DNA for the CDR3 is TGTGCCAGCAGTTGGGACAGGGGTATCACTGAAGCTTTCTTT. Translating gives CASSWDRGITEAFF.

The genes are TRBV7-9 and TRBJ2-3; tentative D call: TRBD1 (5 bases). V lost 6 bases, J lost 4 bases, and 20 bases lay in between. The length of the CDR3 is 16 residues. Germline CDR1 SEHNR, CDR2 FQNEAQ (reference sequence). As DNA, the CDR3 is TGTGCCAGCAGTATTGGCATTGGGGCATCGGCAGATACGCAGTATTTT. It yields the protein CASSIGIGASADTQYF.

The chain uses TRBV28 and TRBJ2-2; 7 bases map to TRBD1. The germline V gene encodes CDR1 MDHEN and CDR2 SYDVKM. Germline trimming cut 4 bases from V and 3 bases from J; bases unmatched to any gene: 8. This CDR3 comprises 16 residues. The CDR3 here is CASSSSGTVDTGELFF. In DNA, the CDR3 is TGTGCCAGCAGTTCTTCCGGGACAGTAGACACCGGGGAGCTGTTTTTT.

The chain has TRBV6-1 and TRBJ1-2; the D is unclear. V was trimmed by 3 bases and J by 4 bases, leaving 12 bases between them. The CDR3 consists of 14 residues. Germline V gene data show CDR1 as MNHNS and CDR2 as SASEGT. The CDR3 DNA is TGTGCCAGCAGTGATCAAACACGATCCTATGGCTACACCTTC. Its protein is CASSDQTRSYGYTF.

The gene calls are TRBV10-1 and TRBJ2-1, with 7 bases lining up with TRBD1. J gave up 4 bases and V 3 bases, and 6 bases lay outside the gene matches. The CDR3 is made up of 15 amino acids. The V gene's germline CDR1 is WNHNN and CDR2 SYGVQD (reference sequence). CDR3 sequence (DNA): TGCGCCAGCAGTGACAAGACAGGGATGTACAATGAGCAGTTCTTC. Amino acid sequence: CASSDKTGMYNEQFF.

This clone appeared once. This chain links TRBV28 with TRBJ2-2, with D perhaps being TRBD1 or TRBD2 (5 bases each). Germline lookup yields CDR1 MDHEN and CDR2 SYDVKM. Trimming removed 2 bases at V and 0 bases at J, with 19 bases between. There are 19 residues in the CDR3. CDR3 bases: TGTGCCAGCAGTTTAAACCTAGGGTTTCTGGGGGCGAACACCGGGGAGCTGTTTTTT. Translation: CASSLNLGFLGANTGELFF. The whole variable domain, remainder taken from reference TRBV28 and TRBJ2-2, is DVKVTQSSRYLVKRTGEKVFLECVQDMDHENMFWYRQDPGLGLRLIYFSYDVKMKEKGDIPEGYSVSREKKERFSLILESASTNQTSMYLCASSLNLGFLGANTGELFFGEGSRLTVL.

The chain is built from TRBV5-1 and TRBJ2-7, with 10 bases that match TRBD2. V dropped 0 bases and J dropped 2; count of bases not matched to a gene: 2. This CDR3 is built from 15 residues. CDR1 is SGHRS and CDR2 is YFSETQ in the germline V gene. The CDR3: CASSLGLAGPYEQYF. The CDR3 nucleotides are TGCGCCAGCAGCTTGGGACTAGCGGGCCCCTACGAGCAGTACTTC.

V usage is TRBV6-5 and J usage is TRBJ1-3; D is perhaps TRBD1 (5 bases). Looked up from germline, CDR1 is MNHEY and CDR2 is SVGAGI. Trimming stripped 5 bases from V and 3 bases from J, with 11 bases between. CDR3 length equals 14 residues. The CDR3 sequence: CASSHQGLGNTIYF. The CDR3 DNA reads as TGTGCCAGCAGTCATCAGGGTCTTGGAAACACCATATATTTT.

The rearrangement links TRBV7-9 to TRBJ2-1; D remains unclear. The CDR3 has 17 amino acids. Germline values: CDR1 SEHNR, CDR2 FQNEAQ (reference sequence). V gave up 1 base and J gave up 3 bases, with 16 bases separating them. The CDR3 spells CASSLVQYGNFYNEQFF. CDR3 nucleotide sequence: TGTGCCAGCAGCTTAGTTCAGTACGGAAACTTCTACAATGAGCAGTTCTTC.

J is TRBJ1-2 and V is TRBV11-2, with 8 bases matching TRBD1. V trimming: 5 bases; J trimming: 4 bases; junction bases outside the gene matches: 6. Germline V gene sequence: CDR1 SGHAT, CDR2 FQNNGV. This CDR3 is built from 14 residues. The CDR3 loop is CASSISGTGYGYTF. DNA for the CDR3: TGTGCCAGCAGCATCTCCGGGACAGGCTATGGCTACACCTTC.

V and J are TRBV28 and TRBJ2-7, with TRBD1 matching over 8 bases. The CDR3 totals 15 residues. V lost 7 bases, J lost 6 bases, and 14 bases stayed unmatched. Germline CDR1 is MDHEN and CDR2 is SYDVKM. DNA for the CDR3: TGTGCCAGCATCGAGGCGACAGGGGCAAGCTCCGAGCAGTACTTC. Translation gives CASIEATGASSEQYF.

CDR3 nucleotides: TGCGCCAGCACTAGGGAAACCGGGACAGGGGGCTACGAGCAGTACTTC. This translates into CASTRETGTGGYEQYF. V usage is TRBV5-1 and J usage is TRBJ2-5; 11 bases line up with TRBD1. Matching the DNA end better, TRBJ2-7 makes the J call doubtful. Germline V gene data show CDR1 as SGHRS and CDR2 as YFSETQ. CDR3 length: 16 residues.

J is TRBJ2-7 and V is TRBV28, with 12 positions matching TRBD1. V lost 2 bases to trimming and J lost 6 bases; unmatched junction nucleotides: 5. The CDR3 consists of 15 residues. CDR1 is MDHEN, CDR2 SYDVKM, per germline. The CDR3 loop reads CASSLGGTGGSEQYF. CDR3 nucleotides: TGTGCCAGCAGTTTAGGGGGGACAGGGGGCTCCGAGCAGTACTTC. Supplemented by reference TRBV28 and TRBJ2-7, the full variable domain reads DVKVTQSSRYLVKRTGEKVFLECVQDMDHENMFWYRQDPGLGLRLIYFSYDVKMKEKGDIPEGYSVSREKKERFSLILESASTNQTSMYLCASSLGGTGGSEQYFGPGTRLTVT.

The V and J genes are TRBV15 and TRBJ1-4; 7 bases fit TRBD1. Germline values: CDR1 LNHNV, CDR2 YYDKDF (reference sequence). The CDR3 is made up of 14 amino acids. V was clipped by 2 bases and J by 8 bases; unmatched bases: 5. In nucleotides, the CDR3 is TGTGCCACCAGCAGAAGGGGGCGGGAGGAAAAACTGTTTTTT. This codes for CATSRRGREEKLFF.

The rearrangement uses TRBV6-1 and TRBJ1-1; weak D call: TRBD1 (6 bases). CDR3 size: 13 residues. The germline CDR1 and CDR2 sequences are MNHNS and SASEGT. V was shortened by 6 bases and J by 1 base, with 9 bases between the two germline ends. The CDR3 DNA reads TGTGCCAGCAGACAGGGCCCGAACACTGAAGCTTTCTTT. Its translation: CASRQGPNTEAFF.